The present T cell receptor beta chain was sequenced within a study of blood T cell repertoires in COVID-19. Study details: Acute and convalescent COVID-19 specimens originated in the United States, Italy and Spain.

Original processing methods: From reference gene primer amplification, estimates of nucleated cell counts were derived. Some clones are missing from TCRdb's copy, which holds only in-frame ones; the method was immunoSEQ multiplex PCR. V, J and clone size were drawn from that table, and D and trimming were deduced from the DNA. The sample carries 200,000 to 250,000 clones, around 86% recorded once. The CDR3 totals 14 residues. Germline V gene data show CDR1 as KGHDR and CDR2 as SFDVKD. Trimming shortened V by 7 bases and J by 1 base, and 9 bases separated the two germline ends. The clonotype originates from a man aged 25 to 45 who had recovered from COVID-19. This chain links TRBV24-1 with TRBJ2-2; tentatively, D is TRBD2 (5 bases). Sequenced material: peripheral blood. CDR3 DNA: TGTGCCACCAGGGGCAGCGGGAACACCGGGGAGCTGTTTTTT. It translates to CATRGSGNTGELFF.